The clone carrying this T cell receptor beta chain occurred a few times. Its cognate antigen is unknown. The data were taken from a study of T cell repertoires in cytomegalovirus infection. About the research overall: HLA-B-restricted CMV epitopes that are well studied, plus recently identified HLA-C-restricted ones, were used by the study. Public TCR beta signatures marked donors with CMV infection and the matching HLA.

The V gene's germline CDR1 is MDHEN and CDR2 SYDVKM. V was clipped by 4 bases and J by 1 base; unmatched bases: 5. This CDR3 is built from 16 residues. TCRdb analysed the reads with MiXCR anew, one entry per CDR3 protein. Altogether 650,000 to 900,000 distinct CDR3 sequences are present, almost 30% being singletons, with the ten largest covering around 14%. The origin of this receptor is a human donor in good health (CMV status not recorded). Some clones in this sample may be carry-over from other donors' samples. The chain has TRBV28 and TRBJ1-5; 9 bases match TRBD1. Sequenced material: cultured CD8+ T cells from PBMCs, taken from culture after CMV antigen stimulation. For the CDR3, the DNA is TGTGCCAGCAGTTCCACAGGGACAGGGAGCAATCAGCCCCAGCATTTT. It is translated as CASSSTGTGSNQPQHF.